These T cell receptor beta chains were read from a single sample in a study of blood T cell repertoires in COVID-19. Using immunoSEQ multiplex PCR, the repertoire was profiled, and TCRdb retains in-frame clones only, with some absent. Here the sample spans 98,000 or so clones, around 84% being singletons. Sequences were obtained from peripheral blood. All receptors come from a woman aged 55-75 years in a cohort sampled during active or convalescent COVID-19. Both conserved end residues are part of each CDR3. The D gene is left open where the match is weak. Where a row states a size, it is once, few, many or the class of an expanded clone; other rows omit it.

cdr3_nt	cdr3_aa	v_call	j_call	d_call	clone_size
TGTGCCAGCAGTTACTTTTGGGCGGGGGCGGATAATGAGCAGTTCTTC	CASSYFWAGADNEQFF	TRBV6-5	TRBJ2-1	.	.
TGCGCCAGCAGCTTGGGTAGCATGAATGAGCAGTTCTTC	CASSLGSMNEQFF	TRBV5-1	TRBJ2-1	.	.
TGTGCCAGCAGTTTGCCAGGGGGCGGTTCACCCCTCCACTTT	CASSLPGGGSPLHF	TRBV6-5	TRBJ1-6	TRBD1	once
TGTGCCACCAGTGGGACAGGGCGCACAGATACGCAGTATTTT	CATSGTGRTDTQYF	TRBV24-1	TRBJ2-3	TRBD1	.
TGCGCCAGCAGCCCGGGACAGGGTGGCAATCAGCCCCAGCATTTT	CASSPGQGGNQPQHF	TRBV5-1	TRBJ1-5	TRBD1	.
TGTGCCAGCAGCACCGGACTAGCGGGAGGGCCCCGGCAGTTCTTC	CASSTGLAGGPRQFF	TRBV9	TRBJ2-1	TRBD2	.
TGCAGCGTTCGCAGGGGTCAAACTGAAGCTTTCTTT	CSVRRGQTEAFF	TRBV29-1	TRBJ1-1	.	.
TGTGCCAGCAGCTCCGGGAGGTTGGGCGCTGAAGCTTTCTTT	CASSSGRLGAEAFF	TRBV6-6	TRBJ1-1	.	.
TGTGCCAGCAGCGCCTCTGGACTAGCGGGAGGGGAGCAGTACTTC	CASSASGLAGGEQYF	TRBV9	TRBJ2-7	TRBD2	.
TGTGCCAGCAGGGAGACAGGTCCCTATGGCCACACCTTC	CASRETGPYGHTF	TRBV27	TRBJ1-2	.	.
TGTGCCAGCAGATGGGGACAGCTCCTGTACAATGAGCAGTTCTTC	CASRWGQLLYNEQFF	TRBV2	TRBJ2-1	TRBD1	.
TGTGCCAGCAGCCTTCGACTAGCGGCGAACCAAGAGACCCAGTACTTC	CASSLRLAANQETQYF	TRBV5-5	TRBJ2-5	TRBD2	.
TGTGCCAGCAGCCAGCGGGGGATCACAGATACGCAGTATTTT	CASSQRGITDTQYF	TRBV11-2	TRBJ2-3	TRBD2	.
TGTGCCAGCAGCACCGACAGAGTCTATGGCTACACCTTC	CASSTDRVYGYTF	TRBV5-4	TRBJ1-2	.	.
TGTGCCAGCAAAGGTAGCGGGGGGAATGAGCAGTTCTTC	CASKGSGGNEQFF	TRBV9	TRBJ2-1	TRBD2	.
TGTGCCAGCAGTTTACCCGAGGTGGGCAATCAGCCCCAGCATTTT	CASSLPEVGNQPQHF	TRBV28	TRBJ1-5	.	.
TGTGCCAGCAGCACTTACAGATACACTGAAGCTTTCTTT	CASSTYRYTEAFF	TRBV7-3	TRBJ1-1	.	few
TGTGCCAGTAGTGTACAGGCATCTAATGAAAAACTGTTTTTT	CASSVQASNEKLFF	TRBV19	TRBJ1-4	.	.